This TCR beta chain appears in the sequencing data of a study of T cells after yellow fever vaccination. General observations from the study: Peaking faster, on day 5 versus 15, the secondary response was nonetheless weaker. Boosting was followed by the reappearance of most primary-vaccination clones (about 96% CD4, under 90% CD8). One caveat is that FACS-sorted repertoires could contain abundant clonotypes contaminating from the bulk population.

This CDR3 is 13 amino acids long. V lost 7 bases and J lost 1, with 11 bases in between. Remarks on this clonotype: What it recognizes is unknown.

Template switching with 5'RACE generated the TCR cDNA and added a universal primer site and UMIs. TCRdb reprocessed the 5' RACE reads via MiXCR and lists one record per CDR3 protein. In the table there are about 340,000 distinct CDR3 sequences, approximately 12% of which are singletons. The TCR originated in a man between 18 and 35 years old who received the YFV17D yellow fever vaccine. The chain combines TRBV12-3 or TRBV12-4 with TRBJ2-7; D remains ambiguous. Sequencing used CD4+ T cells sorted from PBMCs, obtained 15 days after the yellow fever booster vaccination. The chain's CDR3 is CASTSTASYEQYF. The DNA for the CDR3 is TGTGCCAGCACTTCTACAGCTTCCTACGAGCAGTACTTC.